Following are 8 T cell receptor beta chains from one sample sequenced in a study of blood T cell repertoires in COVID-19. Sequenced by immunoSEQ multiplex PCR; TCRdb stores in-frame clones only, minus some. The profile shows some 42,000 clones, nearly 90% of them singletons. The sequencing sample was made of peripheral blood. The source is a man aged 50-59 years with active COVID-19.

V is TRBV27 and J is TRBJ2-3; 10 bases are shared with TRBD2. CDR3 size: 17 residues. After removal of 0 bases from V and 4 bases from J, the junction contained 7 bases not matched to a gene. Germline-derived CDR1 and CDR2 are MNHEY and SMNVEV (reference sequence). The CDR3 DNA reads as TGTGCCAGCAGTTTATCTTTCCCTAGCGGGGGCCCAGATACGCAGTATTTT. Encoded protein: CASSLSFPSGGPDTQYF.

V gene TRBV9 combines with J gene TRBJ2-1; 13 bases align to TRBD2. The trim removed 1 base at V and 6 bases at J, leaving 10 bases unmatched. The CDR3 length is 18 residues. Per germline, CDR1 SGDLS and CDR2 YYNGEE. CDR3 coding DNA: TGTGCCAGCAGCGTACCCATCACTAGCGGGGGGGCCGTCAATGAGCAGTTCTTC. Amino acid sequence: CASSVPITSGGAVNEQFF.

The chain recombines TRBV5-1 with TRBJ2-3; D is undetermined. The CDR3 sequence is 14 residues long. The V gene lost 2 bases and the J gene lost 5 bases, with 12 bases spanning the gap. Germline loops: CDR1 SGHRS, CDR2 YFSETQ. The CDR3 DNA reads as TGCGCCAGCAGCTTCACAAGTCCGGGAGATACGCAGTATTTT. It codes for CASSFTSPGDTQYF.

The V gene is TRBV30, the J gene TRBJ1-2, with 9 bases identical to TRBD1. Germline CDR1 and CDR2: GTSNPN and SVGIG (reference sequence). The CDR3 is 12 amino acids. V gave up 5 bases and J gave up 4 bases; unmatched junction bases: 2. CDR3 sequence (DNA): TGTGCCTGGGACAGGGGGATCTATGGCTACACCTTC. This codes for CAWDRGIYGYTF.

The J gene is TRBJ2-2, the V gene TRBV12-3 or TRBV12-4; the D is unclear. This CDR3 contains 12 residues. The germline V and J ends were trimmed by 6 bases and 4 bases, with 6 bases remaining between them. CDR3 coding DNA: TGTGCCAGCAGGGAGTTCACCGGGGAGCTGTTTTTT. It translates to CASREFTGELFF.

The J gene is TRBJ1-2, the V gene TRBV7-2, with 7 bases lining up with TRBD1. The CDR3 runs to 15 residues. Trimming at V came to 2 bases and at J to 5 bases, leaving 8 bases not matched to a gene. Germline assignment: CDR1 SGHTA and CDR2 FQGNSA. As DNA, the CDR3 is TGTGCCAGCAGCTTACACCAGGGACAGAATTATGGCTACACCTTC. Translated, it gives CASSLHQGQNYGYTF.

The rearrangement joins TRBV7-8 to TRBJ2-5; no clear D. Germline CDR1 reads SGHVS; CDR2 reads FQNEAQ. V lost 1 base and J 5 bases, leaving 14 bases between the germline ends. This CDR3 comprises 15 residues. Here the CDR3 reads CASSLGSVKVETQYF. In nucleotides, the CDR3 is TGTGCCAGCAGCTTAGGTAGTGTGAAAGTGGAGACCCAGTACTTC.

This chain connects TRBV18 to TRBJ1-2; TRBD1 might be the D (5 bases). In germline, CDR1 is KGHSH, CDR2 LQKENI. Trimming left V 3 bases short and J 5 bases short, with 16 bases between. This CDR3 has 15 residues. CDR3 sequence (DNA): TGTGCCAGCTCACCTACGGAGGGGTTCGGGTATGGCTACACCTTC. Its protein product is CASSPTEGFGYGYTF.